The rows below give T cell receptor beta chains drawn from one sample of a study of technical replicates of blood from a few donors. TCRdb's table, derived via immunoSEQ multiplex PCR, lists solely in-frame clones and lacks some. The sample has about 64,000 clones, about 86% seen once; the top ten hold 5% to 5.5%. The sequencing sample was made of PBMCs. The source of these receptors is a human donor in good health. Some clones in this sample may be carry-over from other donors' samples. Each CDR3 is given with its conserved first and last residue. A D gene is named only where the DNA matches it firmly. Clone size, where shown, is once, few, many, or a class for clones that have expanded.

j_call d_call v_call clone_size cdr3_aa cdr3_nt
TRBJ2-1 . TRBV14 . CASSQAVYNEQFF TGTGCCAGCAGCCAGGCGGTCTACAATGAGCAGTTCTTC
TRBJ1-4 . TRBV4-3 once CASSQDRAGASNEKLFF TGCGCCAGCAGCCAAGACCGGGCGGGTGCCTCTAATGAAAAACTGTTTTTT
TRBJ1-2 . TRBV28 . CASSFIGAGGYTF TGTGCCAGCAGTTTCATAGGGGCGGGGGGCTACACCTTC
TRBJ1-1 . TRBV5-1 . CASSARAGTNTEAFF TGCGCCAGCAGCGCACGAGCAGGGACTAACACTGAAGCTTTCTTT
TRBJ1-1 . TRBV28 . CASSLRAVIAEAFF TGTGCCAGCAGTTTGCGGGCCGTTATCGCTGAAGCTTTCTTT
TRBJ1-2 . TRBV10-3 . CAISGAAGGYTF TGTGCCATCAGTGGTGCTGCGGGTGGCTACACCTTC
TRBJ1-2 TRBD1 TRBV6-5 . CASRNRGLNYGYTF TGTGCCAGCAGAAACAGGGGGCTCAACTATGGCTACACCTTC
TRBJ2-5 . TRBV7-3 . CASSPRGGHQETQYF TGTGCCAGCAGCCCAAGGGGGGGCCACCAAGAGACCCAGTACTTC
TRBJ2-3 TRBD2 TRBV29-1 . CSVEGQAGGSDTQYF TGCAGCGTTGAAGGGCAAGCGGGAGGATCAGATACGCAGTATTTT
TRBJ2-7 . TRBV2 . CASSHDRLPYEQYF TGTGCCAGCAGTCACGACAGGTTGCCCTACGAGCAGTACTTC
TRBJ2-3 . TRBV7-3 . CASSLIVGLSTDTQYF TGTGCCAGCAGCTTAATAGTGGGGCTAAGCACAGATACGCAGTATTTT
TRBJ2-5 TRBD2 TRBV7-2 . CASSLAGGLETQYF TGTGCCAGCAGCTTGGCGGGAGGGCTCGAGACCCAGTACTTC
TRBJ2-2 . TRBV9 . CASSLRLSANTGELFF TGTGCCAGCAGCCTCAGACTGTCCGCGAACACCGGGGAGCTGTTTTTT
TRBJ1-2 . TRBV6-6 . CAGGGIYGYTF TGTGCCGGGGGGGGGATCTATGGCTACACCTTC
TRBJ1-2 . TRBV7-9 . CASSYQGGGNYGYTF TGTGCCAGCAGCTATCAGGGAGGGGGGAATTATGGCTACACCTTC
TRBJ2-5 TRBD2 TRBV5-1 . CASTPLAGAQETQYF TGCGCCAGCACCCCACTAGCGGGGGCCCAAGAGACCCAGTACTTC
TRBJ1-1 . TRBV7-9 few CASSPLGQREAFF TGTGCCAGCAGCCCACTGGGACAACGGGAAGCTTTCTTT
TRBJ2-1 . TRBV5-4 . CASSNPTGNNEQFF TGTGCCAGCAGCAACCCGACAGGAAACAATGAGCAGTTCTTC
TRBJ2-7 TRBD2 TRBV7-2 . CASSFNLAGRYEQYF TGTGCCAGCAGCTTTAACCTAGCGGGTCGGTACGAGCAGTACTTC
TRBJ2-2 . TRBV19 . CASSIDLNTGELFF TGTGCCAGTAGTATAGACTTAAACACCGGGGAGCTGTTTTTT
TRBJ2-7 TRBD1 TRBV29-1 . CSVPGTGGEQYF TGCAGCGTTCCCGGGACAGGGGGCGAGCAGTACTTC
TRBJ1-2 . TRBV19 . CASSPLARLYGYTF TGTGCCAGTAGCCCGTTGGCCAGACTCTATGGCTACACCTTC
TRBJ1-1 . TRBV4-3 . CASSQDPPAGAPNTEAFF TGCGCCAGCAGCCAAGACCCCCCGGCGGGGGCGCCGAACACTGAAGCTTTCTTT
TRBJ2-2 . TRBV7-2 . CASSFPNTGELFF TGTGCCAGCAGCTTCCCAAACACCGGGGAGCTGTTTTTT
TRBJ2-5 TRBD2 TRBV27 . CASSLGTSWRETQYF TGTGCCAGCAGTCTTGGGACTAGTTGGCGAGAGACCCAGTACTTC
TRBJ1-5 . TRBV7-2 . CASSLDGGQPQHF TGTGCCAGCAGCTTAGACGGAGGGCAGCCCCAGCATTTT
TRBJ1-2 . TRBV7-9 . CASSPSRGLEGGYTF TGTGCCAGCAGCCCATCGCGGGGGCTGGAGGGTGGCTACACCTTC
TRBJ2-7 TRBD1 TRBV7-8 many CASSLVLGTGDEQYF TGTGCCAGCAGCTTAGTGCTGGGGACAGGGGACGAGCAGTACTTC
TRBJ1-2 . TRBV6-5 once CASSQDNRAYGYTF TGTGCCAGCAGCCAGGATAACAGGGCCTATGGCTACACCTTC
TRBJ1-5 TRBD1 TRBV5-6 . CASSLGQGHQPQHF TGTGCCAGCAGCTTGGGACAGGGCCATCAGCCCCAGCATTTT
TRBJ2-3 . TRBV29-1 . CSVGGNSDTQYF TGCAGCGTAGGCGGGAATTCAGATACGCAGTATTTT
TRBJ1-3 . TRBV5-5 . CASSPFGGIGNTIYF TGTGCCAGCAGCCCCTTTGGAGGGATCGGAAACACCATATATTTT
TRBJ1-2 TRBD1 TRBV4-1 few CASSPRDRGSGYTF TGCGCCAGCAGCCCCCGGGACAGGGGGTCTGGCTACACCTTC
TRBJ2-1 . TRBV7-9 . CASHFGLDNEQFF TGTGCCAGCCACTTTGGACTGGACAATGAGCAGTTCTTC
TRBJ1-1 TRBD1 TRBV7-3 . CASSAQGGTEAFF TGTGCCAGCAGCGCACAGGGGGGCACTGAAGCTTTCTTT
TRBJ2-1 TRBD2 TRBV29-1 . CSVVHYERGDSVFF TGCAGCGTCGTGCACTACGAGCGGGGGGACTCCGTTTTCTTC
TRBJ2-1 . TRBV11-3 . CASSWGRASDNEQFF TGTGCCAGCAGCTGGGGGCGGGCATCGGACAATGAGCAGTTCTTC
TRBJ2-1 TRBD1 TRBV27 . CASSLPGTGSHNEQFF TGTGCCAGCAGTCTCCCCGGGACAGGGAGCCACAATGAGCAGTTCTTC
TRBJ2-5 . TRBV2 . CASGASETQYF TGTGCCAGCGGGGCATCCGAGACCCAGTACTTC
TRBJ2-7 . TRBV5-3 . CARSLARFPFPHFDEQYF TGTGCCAGAAGCTTGGCACGGTTTCCATTCCCCCATTTCGACGAGCAGTACTTC
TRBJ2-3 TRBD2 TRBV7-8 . CASRPSLATLTDTQYF TGTGCCAGCAGACCGTCACTAGCGACTCTCACAGATACGCAGTATTTT
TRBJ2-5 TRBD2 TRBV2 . CASSEPGLAETQYF TGTGCCAGCAGTGAGCCGGGACTAGCAGAGACCCAGTACTTC
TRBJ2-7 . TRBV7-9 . CASSPAMSHDIEQYF TGTGCCAGCAGCCCGGCCATGTCCCATGACATCGAGCAGTACTTC
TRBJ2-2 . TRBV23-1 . CASSLDRSANTGELFF TGCGCCAGCAGCTTGGACAGAAGCGCGAACACCGGGGAGCTGTTTTTT
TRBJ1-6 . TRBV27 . CASSSRSSPYNSPLHF TGTGCCAGCAGTTCCCGGAGTTCCCCCTATAATTCACCCCTCCACTTT
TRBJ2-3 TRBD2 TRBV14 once CASSPWTSGIDTQYF TGTGCCAGCAGCCCATGGACTAGCGGAATAGATACGCAGTATTTT
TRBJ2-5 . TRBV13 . CASSLVAEVRETQYF TGTGCCAGCAGCTTAGTAGCGGAAGTAAGGGAGACCCAGTACTTC
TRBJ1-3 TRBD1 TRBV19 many CASSLDRVPSGNTIYF TGTGCCAGTAGCCTCGACAGGGTCCCCTCTGGAAACACCATATATTTT
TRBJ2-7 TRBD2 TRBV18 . CASSPDAGGYEQYF TGTGCCAGCTCACCAGATGCGGGGGGCTACGAGCAGTACTTC
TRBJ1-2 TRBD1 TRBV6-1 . CASSLGTGINYGYTF TGTGCCAGCTCCCTCGGGACAGGTATTAACTATGGCTACACCTTC